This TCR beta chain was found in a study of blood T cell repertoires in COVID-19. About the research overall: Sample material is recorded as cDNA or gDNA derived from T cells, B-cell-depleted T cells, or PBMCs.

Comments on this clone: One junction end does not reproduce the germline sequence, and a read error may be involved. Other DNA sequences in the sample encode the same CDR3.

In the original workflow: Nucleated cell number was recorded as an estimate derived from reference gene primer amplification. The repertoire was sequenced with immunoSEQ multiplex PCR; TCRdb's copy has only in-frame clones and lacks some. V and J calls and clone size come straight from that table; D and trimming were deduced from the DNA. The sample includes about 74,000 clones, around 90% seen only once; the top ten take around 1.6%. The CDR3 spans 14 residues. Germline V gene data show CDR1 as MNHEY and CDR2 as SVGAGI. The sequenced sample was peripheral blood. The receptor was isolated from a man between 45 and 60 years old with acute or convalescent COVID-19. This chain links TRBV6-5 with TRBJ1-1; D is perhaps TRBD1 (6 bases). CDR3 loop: CASRGWDMNTEAFF. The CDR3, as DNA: TGTGCCAGCAGGGGTTGGGACATGAACACTGAAGCTTTCTTC.